This T cell receptor beta chain was sequenced during a study of cytomegalovirus exposure and HLA in healthy donors. Germline V gene lookup returns CDR1 SEHNR and CDR2 FQNEAQ (reference sequence). This CDR3 has 15 amino acids. V dropped 5 bases and J dropped 3 bases, with 16 bases sitting between them. Measured with immunoSEQ multiplex PCR; TCRdb has only the in-frame clones, and not every one. The sample has about 280,000 clones, 65% to 90% seen once. In the case of this clone: Its specificity is unknown.

Study outcomes and limitations: Subsequent analysis found a tendency for first-cohort TCR clusters to co-occur within the 120 or so validation repertoires.

The clonotype comes from a woman aged 18 to 35 in good health and CMV-seronegative. The sample taken for sequencing was PBMCs. The chain employs TRBV7-9 and TRBJ1-1, with D possibly being TRBD1 (6 bases). The CDR3 loop is CASSPGQLLYTEAFF. In nucleotides, the CDR3 is TGTGCCAGCAGCCCAGGACAGCTTCTATACACTGAAGCTTTCTTT.